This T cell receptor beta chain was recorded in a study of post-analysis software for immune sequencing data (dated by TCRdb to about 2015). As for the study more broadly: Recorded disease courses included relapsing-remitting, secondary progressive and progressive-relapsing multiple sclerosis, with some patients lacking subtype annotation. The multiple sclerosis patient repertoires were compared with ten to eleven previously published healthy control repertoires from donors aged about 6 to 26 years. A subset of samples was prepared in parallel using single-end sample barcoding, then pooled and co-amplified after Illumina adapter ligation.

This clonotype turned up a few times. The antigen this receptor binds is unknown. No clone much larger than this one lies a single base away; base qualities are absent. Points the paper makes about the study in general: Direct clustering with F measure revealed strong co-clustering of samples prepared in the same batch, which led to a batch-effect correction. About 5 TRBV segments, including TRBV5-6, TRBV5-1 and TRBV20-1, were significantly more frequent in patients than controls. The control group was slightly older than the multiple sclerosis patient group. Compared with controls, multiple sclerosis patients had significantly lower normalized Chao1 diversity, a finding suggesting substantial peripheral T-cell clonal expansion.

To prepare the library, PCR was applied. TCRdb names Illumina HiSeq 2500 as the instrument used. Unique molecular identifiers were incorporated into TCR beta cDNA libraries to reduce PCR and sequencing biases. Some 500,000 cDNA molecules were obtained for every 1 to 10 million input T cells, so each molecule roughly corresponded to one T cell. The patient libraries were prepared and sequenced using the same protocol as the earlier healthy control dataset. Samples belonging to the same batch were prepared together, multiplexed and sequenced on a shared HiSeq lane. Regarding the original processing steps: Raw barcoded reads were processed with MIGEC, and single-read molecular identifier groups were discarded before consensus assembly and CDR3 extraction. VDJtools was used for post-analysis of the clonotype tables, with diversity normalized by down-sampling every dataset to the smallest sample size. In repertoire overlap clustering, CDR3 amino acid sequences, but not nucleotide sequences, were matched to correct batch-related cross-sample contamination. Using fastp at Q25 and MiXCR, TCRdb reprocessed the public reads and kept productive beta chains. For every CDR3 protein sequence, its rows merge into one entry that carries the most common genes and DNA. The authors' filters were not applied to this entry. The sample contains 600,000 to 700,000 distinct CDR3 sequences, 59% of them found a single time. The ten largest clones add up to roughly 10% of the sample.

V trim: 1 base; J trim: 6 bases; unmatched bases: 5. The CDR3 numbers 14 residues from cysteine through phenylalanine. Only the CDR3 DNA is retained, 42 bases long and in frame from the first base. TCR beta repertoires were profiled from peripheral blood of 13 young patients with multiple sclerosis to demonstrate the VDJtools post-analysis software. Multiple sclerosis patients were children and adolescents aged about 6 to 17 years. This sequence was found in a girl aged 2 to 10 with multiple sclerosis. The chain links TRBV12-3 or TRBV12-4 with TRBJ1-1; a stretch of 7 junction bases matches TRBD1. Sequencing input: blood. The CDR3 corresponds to CASSLVTGQAEAFF. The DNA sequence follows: TGTGCCAGCAGTTTAGTGACAGGGCAGGCTGAAGCTTTCTTT.